This T cell receptor (beta chain) was documented in a study of shared clonotypes between healthy human individuals. Germline assignment: CDR1 SQVTM and CDR2 ANQGSEA. The CDR3 runs 11 residues. Regarding the study as a whole: Only blood was sampled; tissue repertoires likely differ. The genetic and exposure-history diversity represented was limited by few donors.

Points on this clone: Its matching antigen is unknown. A read error is the likely source, as a far larger clone sits one nucleotide away. Other DNA sequences of this sample code for an identical CDR3.

Unsorted PBMC DNA sequencing spanned ten immunoSEQ deep assay plates. Original processing methods: In the immunoSEQ data, sequences were junction-only and lacked quality scores, so filtering differed. Using immunoSEQ multiplex PCR, the repertoire was profiled, and TCRdb retains in-frame clones only, with some absent. For V, J and clone size, that table is used; D and trimming come from the DNA. Of about half a million clones listed, around four fifths were seen once; the top ten hold approximately 12%. The gene calls are TRBV29-1 and TRBJ1-2; D not resolved. This TCR derives from a woman in her thirties or forties in good health. Some clones in this sample may be carry-over from other donors' samples. The specimen sequenced was PBMCs. The CDR3: CSESSNYGYTF. DNA of the CDR3: TGCAGCGAGTCCTCAAACTACGGCTACACCTTC.